This entry describes one TCR beta chain. Profiled with immunoSEQ multiplex PCR; TCRdb holds only in-frame clones, not every one. The sample carries approximately 69,000 clones, less than 90% recorded once. This record comes from a study of OX40 agonist ivuxolimab in advanced cancers. This CDR3 has 16 amino acids. Germline V gives CDR1 SEHNR, CDR2 FQNEAQ (reference sequence). The junction had 5 bases not matched to a gene; V was cut back by 4 bases and J by 0 bases. The specimen was CD4+ or CD8+ T cells sorted from blood, collected in a trial of the OX40 agonist ivuxolimab. The genes are TRBV7-9 and TRBJ1-5; 8 bases are a match to TRBD1. This TCR was recovered from an adult with an advanced solid tumor such as melanoma, head and neck, liver or kidney cancer. The CDR3 region has the DNA TGTGCCAGCAGCTCCCGAGGGACAGGTAGCAATCAGCCCCAGCATTTT. Translating it yields CASSSRGTGSNQPQHF. Variable domain in full (rest from reference TRBV7-9 and TRBJ1-5): DTGVSQNPRHKITKRGQNVTFRCDPISEHNRLYWYRQTLGQGPEFLTYFQNEAQLEKSRLLSDRFSAERPKGSFSTLEIQRTEQGDSAMYLCASSSRGTGSNQPQHFGDGTRLSIL.